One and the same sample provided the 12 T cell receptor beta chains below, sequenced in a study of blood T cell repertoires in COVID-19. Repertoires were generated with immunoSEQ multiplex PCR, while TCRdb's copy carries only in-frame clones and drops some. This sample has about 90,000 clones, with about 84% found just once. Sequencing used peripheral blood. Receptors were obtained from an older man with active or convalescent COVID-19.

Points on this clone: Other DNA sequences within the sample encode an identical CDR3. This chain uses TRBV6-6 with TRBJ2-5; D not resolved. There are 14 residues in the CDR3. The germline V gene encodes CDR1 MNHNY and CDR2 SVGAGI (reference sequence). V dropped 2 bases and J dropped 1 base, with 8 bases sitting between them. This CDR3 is CASSYGQSQETQYF. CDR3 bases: TGTGCCAGCAGTTACGGGCAGAGCCAAGAGACCCAGTACTTC.

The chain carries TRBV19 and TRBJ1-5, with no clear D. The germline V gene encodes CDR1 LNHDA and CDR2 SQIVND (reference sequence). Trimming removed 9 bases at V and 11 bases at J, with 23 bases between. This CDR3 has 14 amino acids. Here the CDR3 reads CASRGGRGQWAQHF. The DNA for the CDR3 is TGTGCCAGCAGAGGAGGCCGCGGCCAATGGGCCCAGCATTTT.

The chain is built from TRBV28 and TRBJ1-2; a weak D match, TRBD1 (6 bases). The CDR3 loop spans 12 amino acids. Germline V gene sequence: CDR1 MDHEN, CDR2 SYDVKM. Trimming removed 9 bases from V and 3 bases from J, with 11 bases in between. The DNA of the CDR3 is TGTGCCAGTACAGGGTCTCACTATGGCTACACCTTC. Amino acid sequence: CASTGSHYGYTF.

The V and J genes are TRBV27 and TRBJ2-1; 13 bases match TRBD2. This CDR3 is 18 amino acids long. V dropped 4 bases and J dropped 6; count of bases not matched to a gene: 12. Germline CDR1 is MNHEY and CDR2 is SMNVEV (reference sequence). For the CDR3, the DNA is TGTGCCAGCAGTTCGCCGACTAGCGGGGGGCCGTCGCGCAATGAGCAGTTCTTC. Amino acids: CASSSPTSGGPSRNEQFF.

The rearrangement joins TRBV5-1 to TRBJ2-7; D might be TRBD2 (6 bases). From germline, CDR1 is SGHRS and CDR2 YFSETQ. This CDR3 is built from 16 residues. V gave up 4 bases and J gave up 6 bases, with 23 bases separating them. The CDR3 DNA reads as TGCGCCAGCAGCCGGACACCGCCCGGGGGAGGAGGCGAGCAGTACTTC. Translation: CASSRTPPGGGGEQYF.

The DNA for the CDR3 is TGTGCCAGTAGTCTCCTAAGGACAGGGCCGAGCAATCAGCCCCAGTATTTT. The encoded protein is CASSLLRTGPSNQPQYF. The V and J genes are TRBV19 and TRBJ1-5; 8 nucleotides align to TRBD1. The better agreement between TRBJ2-3 and the DNA end casts doubt on the J call. From germline, CDR1 is LNHDA and CDR2 SQIVND (reference sequence). This CDR3 region has 17 residues.

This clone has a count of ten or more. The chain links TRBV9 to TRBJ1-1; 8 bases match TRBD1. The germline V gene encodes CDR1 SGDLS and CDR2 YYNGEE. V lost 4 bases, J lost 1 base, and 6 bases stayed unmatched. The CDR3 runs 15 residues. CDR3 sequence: CASSSGQVTNTEAFF. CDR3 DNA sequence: TGTGCCAGCAGCTCGGGACAGGTTACGAACACTGAAGCTTTCTTT.

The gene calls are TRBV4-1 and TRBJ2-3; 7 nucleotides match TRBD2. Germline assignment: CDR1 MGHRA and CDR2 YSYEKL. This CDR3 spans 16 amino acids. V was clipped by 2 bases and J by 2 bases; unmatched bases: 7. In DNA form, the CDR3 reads TGCGCCAGCAGCCAATGGGCTGCGGGGGACACAGATACGCAGTATTTT. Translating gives CASSQWAAGDTDTQYF.

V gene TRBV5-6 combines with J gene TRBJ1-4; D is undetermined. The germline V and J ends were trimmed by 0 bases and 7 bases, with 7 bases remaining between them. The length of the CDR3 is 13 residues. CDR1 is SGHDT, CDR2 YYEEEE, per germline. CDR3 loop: CASSLAGGEKLFF. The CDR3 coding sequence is TGTGCCAGCAGCTTGGCTGGAGGTGAAAAACTGTTTTTT.

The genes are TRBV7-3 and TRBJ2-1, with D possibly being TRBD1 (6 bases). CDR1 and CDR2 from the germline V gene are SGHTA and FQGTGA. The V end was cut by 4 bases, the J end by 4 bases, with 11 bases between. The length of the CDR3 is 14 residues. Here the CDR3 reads CASSSQGLYNEQFF. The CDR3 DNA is TGTGCCAGCAGCTCCCAGGGGCTATACAATGAGCAGTTCTTC.

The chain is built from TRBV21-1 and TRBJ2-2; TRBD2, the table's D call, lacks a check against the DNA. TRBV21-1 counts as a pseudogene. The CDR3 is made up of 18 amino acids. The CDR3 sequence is CASSALRSTFTGDEELFF. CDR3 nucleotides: TGTGCCAGCAGCGCCCTCCGGTCGACTTTCACGGGTGACGAGGAGCTGTTTTTT.

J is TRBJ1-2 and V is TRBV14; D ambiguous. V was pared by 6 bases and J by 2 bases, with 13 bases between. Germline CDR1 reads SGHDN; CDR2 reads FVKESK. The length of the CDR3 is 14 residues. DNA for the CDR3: TGTGCCAGCAGAGGCGAGACACCAAACTATGGCTACACCTTC. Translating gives CASRGETPNYGYTF.